This T cell receptor (beta chain) was sequenced for a study of blood T cell repertoires in COVID-19. Study as a whole: COVID-19 samples from acute and convalescent phases originated in the United States, Italy and Spain. PBMCs, B-cell-depleted T cells, or T cells were the source of the cDNA or gDNA that made up the material.

Per the original methods: Amplification of reference gene primers was used by the study to estimate nucleated cell counts. The assay was immunoSEQ multiplex PCR, and TCRdb's table has in-frame clones only and misses some. That table is the source of V, J and clone size, and D and trimming were worked out from the DNA. This repertoire shows about 120,000 clones, roughly 85% found once; its top ten account for less than 5%. The CDR3 has 19 amino acids. CDR1 LGHNT and CDR2 FRNRAP come from the germline V gene. The V and J ends lost 6 bases and 2 bases, in that order; junction bases with no gene match: 16.

This chain joins TRBV12-5 and TRBJ2-3; 11 bases map to TRBD1. Sequences were obtained from peripheral blood. The receptor comes from a man between 35 and 55 years old with acute or convalescent COVID-19. CDR3 in amino acids: CASGPPPGQGVPYTDTQYF. In nucleotides, the CDR3 is TGTGCTAGTGGACCACCGCCGGGACAGGGGGTTCCCTACACAGATACGCAGTATTTT.